This T cell receptor beta chain was captured by sequencing in a study of OX40 agonist ivuxolimab in advanced cancers. Comments on this clone: Its antigen is not identified.

General study points: Partial responders at 0.1-3.0 mg/kg showed near-lowest clonal expansion.

The V end was cut by 1 base, the J end by 5 bases, with 15 bases between. CDR1 and CDR2 from the germline V gene are MNHNS and SASEGT. The CDR3 is made up of 16 amino acids. Measured with immunoSEQ multiplex PCR; TCRdb has only the in-frame clones, and not every one. This sample yields tens of thousands of clones, of which 80% to 90% are seen a single time; 1.9% belongs to the top ten. The source is an adult with an advanced solid tumor such as melanoma, head and neck, liver or kidney cancer. The sequenced sample was CD4+ or CD8+ T cells sorted from blood, obtained in a trial of the OX40 agonist ivuxolimab. The chain recombines TRBV6-1 with TRBJ1-5; a weak D match, TRBD1 (6 bases). This CDR3 reads CASSEVGGRLDQPQHF. The CDR3 nucleotides are TGTGCCAGCAGTGAAGTCGGGGGGCGCTTGGATCAGCCCCAGCATTTT.